Following are 31 T cell receptor beta chains from one sample sequenced in a study of blood T cell repertoires in COVID-19. The method was immunoSEQ multiplex PCR; TCRdb's version includes in-frame clones alone and lacks a portion of them. The table records hundreds of thousands of clones, approximately 89% of them present only once. Sequenced: peripheral blood. The receptors shown here come from a woman between 50 and 59 years old with COVID-19, enrolled during active disease.

The chain has TRBV12-3 or TRBV12-4 and TRBJ2-5; 12 nucleotides match TRBD1. V gave up 11 bases and J gave up 14 bases; unmatched junction bases: 15. CDR3 size: 13 residues. CDR3 DNA: TGTGCCTCCTCCCCGGGACAGGGGGCGCCCAACTACTTC. It is translated as CASSPGQGAPNYF.

The J gene is TRBJ1-4, the V gene TRBV7-7; no definite D call. From germline, CDR1 is SSHAT and CDR2 FNYEAQ (reference sequence). The CDR3 is made up of 15 amino acids. V was clipped by 1 base and J by 8 bases, with 14 bases between them. CDR3 amino acids: CASSLGPGNGEKLFF. In DNA form, the CDR3 reads TGTGCCAGCAGCTTAGGGCCGGGAAACGGAGAAAAACTGTTTTTT.

The chain uses TRBV6-5 and TRBJ2-2; tentatively, D is TRBD1 (6 bases). The CDR3 is made up of 14 amino acids. CDR1 is MNHEY and CDR2 is SVGAGI in the germline V gene. Trimming shortened V by 2 bases and J by 3 bases, and 7 bases separated the two germline ends. CDR3 nucleotides: TGTGCCAGCAGTTACGGACAGTACACCGGGGAGCTGTTTTTT. It codes for CASSYGQYTGELFF.

Comment on this clone: Different DNA sequences within this sample yield the same CDR3. V gene TRBV3-1 (or the pseudogene TRBV3-2) combines with J gene TRBJ1-2; no firm D call. The germline CDR1 and CDR2 sequences are LGHDT and YNNKEL (reference sequence). The V gene lost 1 base and the J gene lost 8 bases, with 5 bases spanning the gap. CDR3 length: 11 amino acids. CDR3 region: CASSQGAGYTF. In DNA, the CDR3 is TGTGCCAGCAGCCAAGGGGCGGGCTACACCTTC.

The table lists this clone with a count of one. V is TRBV27 and J is TRBJ2-7; D is unresolved. Per germline, CDR1 MNHEY and CDR2 SMNVEV (reference sequence). The CDR3 contains 12 residues. V was cut by 6 bases and J by 5 bases, with 11 bases left in between. This CDR3 reads CASSPTRNEQYF. CDR3 nucleotide sequence: TGTGCCAGCAGCCCGACGAGGAACGAGCAGTACTTC.

This chain uses TRBV11-2 with TRBJ2-7, with D possibly TRBD2 on 6 matching bases. The CDR3 contains 14 residues. V shed 1 base and J shed 2 bases, with 9 bases lying between them. CDR1 and CDR2 (germline): SGHAT, FQNNGV. The CDR3 protein is CASSLGGGTYEQYF. In DNA form, the CDR3 reads TGTGCCAGCAGCTTAGGCGGAGGGACCTACGAGCAGTACTTC.

CDR3: CASSLGQSEAFF. DNA of the CDR3: TGCGCCAGCAGCTTGGGGCAGTCTGAAGCTTTCTTT. The gene calls are TRBV5-1 and TRBJ1-1; D is undetermined. The CDR3 has 12 amino acids. Germline V gene data show CDR1 as SGHRS and CDR2 as YFSETQ. V lost 0 bases and J lost 6, with 6 bases in between.

There are a few counts of this clone. The chain uses TRBV2 and TRBJ1-3, with a weak D call TRBD1 (6 bases). The germline V gene encodes CDR1 SNHLY and CDR2 FYNNEI. The CDR3 is made up of 14 amino acids. V lost 7 bases to trimming and J lost 4 bases, with 14 bases between them. The CDR3 region is CASKGDMVGNTIYF. For the CDR3, the DNA is TGTGCCAGCAAGGGGGACATGGTGGGAAACACCATATATTTT.

The V call is TRBV7-9, the J call TRBJ2-7; 8 bases line up with TRBD1. Germline V gives CDR1 SEHNR, CDR2 FQNEAQ (reference sequence). This CDR3 is built from 14 residues. V lost 1 base and J lost 3; bases outside the gene matches: 2. In nucleotides, the CDR3 is TGTGCCAGCAGCTTAGGACAGGGGCTCTACGAGCAGTACTTC. Its protein is CASSLGQGLYEQYF. The entire variable domain, with the rest obtained from reference TRBV7-9 and TRBJ2-7, is as follows: DTGVSQNPRHKITKRGQNVTFRCDPISEHNRLYWYRQTLGQGPEFLTYFQNEAQLEKSRLLSDRFSAERPKGSFSTLEIQRTEQGDSAMYLCASSLGQGLYEQYFGPGTRLTVT.

The chain carries TRBV6-6 and TRBJ1-4, with TRBD1 matching over 9 bases. Germline V gene data show CDR1 as MNHNY and CDR2 as SVGAGI (reference sequence). The CDR3 sequence is 15 residues long. The V gene end was trimmed by 6 bases and the J gene end by 6 bases; junction bases not matched to a gene: 8. The chain's CDR3 is CASSQQGAGYEKLFF. In nucleotides, the CDR3 is TGTGCCAGCAGCCAACAGGGGGCAGGGTATGAAAAACTGTTTTTT.

The CDR3 sequence: CSVGDIGTGSRNTIYF. The CDR3 DNA reads TGCAGCGTTGGAGACATAGGGACAGGGTCGAGGAACACCATATATTTT. The chain employs TRBV29-1 and TRBJ1-3; 9 bases align to TRBD1. Germline V gives CDR1 SQVTM, CDR2 ANQGSEA. The CDR3 length is 16 residues. Germline trimming cut 4 bases from V and 7 bases from J; bases unmatched to any gene: 14.

V gene TRBV5-5 combines with J gene TRBJ2-3; tentatively, D is TRBD2 (5 bases). Germline V CDR1 and CDR2: SGHKS, YYEKEE (reference sequence). The CDR3 is 13 residues long. The germline V and J ends were trimmed by 0 bases and 6 bases, with 8 bases remaining between them. Here the CDR3 reads CASSLVTGDTQYF. The DNA for the CDR3 is TGTGCCAGCAGCTTGGTCACGGGGGATACGCAGTATTTT.

This chain connects TRBV5-1 to TRBJ1-5; TRBD1 might be the D (6 bases). This CDR3 has 15 residues. Looked up from germline, CDR1 is SGHRS and CDR2 is YFSETQ. V lost 3 bases, J lost 5 bases, and 15 bases lay in between. CDR3 residues: CASSWGGGKDQPQHF. Here the CDR3 DNA reads TGCGCCAGCAGCTGGGGAGGGGGGAAGGATCAGCCCCAGCATTTT.

V and J are TRBV5-6 and TRBJ1-1, with D possibly TRBD1 on 6 matching bases. CDR1 and CDR2 (germline): SGHDT, YYEEEE. The V end lost 7 bases, the J end lost 0 bases, and 19 bases lay between the germline ends. The CDR3 consists of 16 residues. The CDR3 DNA sequence: TGTGCCAGCTCTCCCATGACAGGAGGTATGAACACTGAAGCTTTCTTT. Translation: CASSPMTGGMNTEAFF.

This chain uses TRBV5-8 with TRBJ1-4; perhaps TRBD1 as D (6 bases). The ends were cut back, 4 bases at V and 0 bases at J, with 16 bases in the middle. The CDR3 is 17 residues long. Germline V gives CDR1 SGHTS, CDR2 YDEGEE. The DNA for the CDR3 is TGTGCCAGCAGCATTGAGGGGGAGGGGTCAACTAATGAAAAACTGTTTTTT. It codes for CASSIEGEGSTNEKLFF.

The rearrangement uses TRBV6-5 and TRBJ2-3; 10 bases are shared with TRBD1. V lost 6 bases, J lost 5 bases, and 8 bases stayed unmatched. CDR1 MNHEY and CDR2 SVGAGI come from the germline V gene. This CDR3 comprises 15 residues. The CDR3 is CASSPDRGRGDTQYF. The CDR3 DNA reads TGTGCCAGCAGCCCCGACAGGGGGCGGGGAGATACGCAGTATTTT.

The genes are TRBV12-3 or TRBV12-4 and TRBJ2-5; 7 bases fit TRBD1. The CDR3 sequence is 13 residues long. The ends lost 5 bases at V and 2 bases at J; junction bases unmatched: 2. For the CDR3, the DNA is TGTGCCAGCAGTGAACAGGGGCAAGAGACCCAGTACTTC. Encoded protein: CASSEQGQETQYF.

V usage is TRBV24-1 and J usage is TRBJ2-3; tentative D call: TRBD1 (7 bases). CDR1 KGHDR and CDR2 SFDVKD come from the germline V gene. Trimming removed 10 bases from V and 2 bases from J, with 18 bases in between. The CDR3 is 15 amino acids. The CDR3 loop reads CATAGGTAFTDTQYF. The CDR3 DNA sequence: TGTGCCACGGCTGGGGGGACAGCATTCACAGATACGCAGTATTTT.

As to this clone: Additional DNA sequences in this sample encode the identical CDR3. V usage is TRBV6-5 and J usage is TRBJ1-1, with D perhaps TRBD1 (5 bases). CDR1 is MNHEY, CDR2 SVGAGI, per germline. This CDR3 spans 13 amino acids. Trimming left V 0 bases short and J 5 bases short, with 7 bases between. The CDR3 nucleotides are TGTGCCAGCAGTTACTCACGGGGGACTGAAGCTTTCTTT. Translated, it gives CASSYSRGTEAFF.

The chain carries TRBV11-2 and TRBJ2-7; D might be TRBD1 (5 bases). This CDR3 spans 13 amino acids. Trimming cost V 7 bases and J 0 bases, with 10 bases left between them. CDR1 and CDR2 (germline): SGHAT, FQNNGV. The CDR3 nucleotides are TGTGCCAGCACCAGGGCAGTCTCCTACGAGCAGTACTTC. It specifies CASTRAVSYEQYF.

CDR3 sequence: CASSLSLATEAFF. CDR3 sequence (DNA): TGTGCCAGCAGCTTATCCCTAGCCACTGAAGCTTTCTTT. The chain joins TRBV7-8 to TRBJ1-1; D is uncertain. Germline V gives CDR1 SGHVS, CDR2 FQNEAQ. Trimming pared 2 bases from V and 4 bases from J, leaving 8 bases between. CDR3 length: 13 amino acids. Filled out from reference TRBV7-8 and TRBJ1-1, the complete variable domain reads GAGVSQSPRYKVAKRGQDVALRCDPISGHVSLFWYQQALGQGPEFLTYFQNEAQLDKSGLPSDRFFAERPEGSVSTLKIQRTQQEDSAVYLCASSLSLATEAFFGQGTRLTVV.

The CDR3 sequence is CAWSVGQAQETQYF. Here the CDR3 DNA reads TGTGCCTGGAGTGTAGGACAAGCCCAAGAGACCCAGTACTTC. The chain carries TRBV30 and TRBJ2-5; D might be TRBD1 (5 bases). CDR3 length: 14 amino acids. Germline V gene data show CDR1 as GTSNPN and CDR2 as SVGIG (reference sequence). The germline V and J ends were trimmed by 0 bases and 1 base, with 9 bases remaining between them.

This clone came up a few times. The chain uses TRBV15 and TRBJ1-4, with D uncertain. The CDR3 length is 14 residues. From germline, CDR1 is LNHNV and CDR2 YYDKDF (reference sequence). Deletions cut 4 bases from V and 0 bases from J, with 6 bases between. In DNA, the CDR3 is TGTGCCACCAGCATTACAACAACTAATGAAAAACTGTTTTTT. It yields the protein CATSITTTNEKLFF.

The V gene is TRBV4-1, the J gene TRBJ1-3; D may be TRBD1 (6 bases). CDR3 size: 15 residues. Trimming cost V 4 bases and J 4 bases, with 14 bases left between them. Germline CDR1 reads MGHRA; CDR2 reads YSYEKL. CDR3 coding DNA: TGCGCCAGCAGCCGCCGAGGGGGATCCGGAAACACCATATATTTT. It translates to CASSRRGGSGNTIYF.

This chain uses TRBV5-1 with TRBJ1-2; possibly TRBD1 for D (6 bases). CDR1 is SGHRS and CDR2 is YFSETQ in the germline V gene. The CDR3 sequence is 14 residues long. The germline V and J ends were trimmed by 4 bases and 3 bases, with 13 bases remaining between them. The CDR3 sequence is CASSPAGADYGYTF. CDR3 coding DNA: TGCGCCAGCAGCCCGGCGGGGGCTGACTATGGCTACACCTTC.

This clone turned up a few times. The rearrangement links TRBV28 to TRBJ1-1; 8 bases agree with TRBD1. V dropped 6 bases and J dropped 7; count of bases not matched to a gene: 4. Germline CDR1 and CDR2: MDHEN and SYDVKM. There are 12 residues in the CDR3. DNA of the CDR3: TGTGCCAGCAGGCCCGACAGGGGTGAAGCTTTCTTT. Translated, it gives CASRPDRGEAFF.

The gene calls are TRBV7-3 and TRBJ2-1; maybe TRBD2 (7 bases). CDR1 SGHTA and CDR2 FQGTGA come from the germline V gene. Trimming took off 8 bases at V and 4 bases at J, with 30 bases between the two ends. CDR3 length: 19 amino acids. This chain's CDR3 is CASLGGGQGSPSSYNEQFF. CDR3 bases: TGTGCCAGCCTGGGAGGGGGGCAGGGGAGCCCATCGAGTTACAATGAGCAGTTCTTC.

This clone was seen repeatedly, ten times or more. The rearrangement uses TRBV27 and TRBJ1-3; no definite D call. From germline, CDR1 is MNHEY and CDR2 SMNVEV (reference sequence). CDR3 size: 16 residues. Trimming pared 6 bases from V and 0 bases from J, leaving 15 bases between. The CDR3 sequence is CASSPGWANSGNTIYF. In DNA, the CDR3 is TGTGCCAGCAGCCCAGGTTGGGCCAACTCTGGAAACACCATATATTTT.

This clone was seen only once. The CDR3 DNA is TGTGCCAGCAGTGAACACTCTTATCAGCCCCAGCATTTT. It specifies CASSEHSYQPQHF. This chain uses TRBV6-1 with TRBJ1-5; D unresolved. Germline V gene sequence: CDR1 MNHNS, CDR2 SASEGT. V lost 2 bases, J lost 5 bases, and 7 bases lay in between. CDR3 size: 13 residues.

This chain connects TRBV5-6 to TRBJ1-2, with TRBD1 matching 7 bases. The CDR3 length is 14 residues. V was pared by 0 bases and J by 3 bases, with 2 bases of the junction left unmatched. Germline V gene lookup returns CDR1 SGHDT and CDR2 YYEEEE. The CDR3 loop reads CASSLGQGHYGYTF. CDR3 coding DNA: TGTGCCAGCAGCTTGGGACAGGGCCACTATGGCTACACCTTC.

This chain uses TRBV30 with TRBJ2-3; 11 bases are a match to TRBD1. V shed 4 bases and J 6 bases; nucleotides not matched to a gene: 15. Germline V gene sequence: CDR1 GTSNPN, CDR2 SVGIG (reference sequence). CDR3 length: 17 residues. CDR3 sequence: CAWIGQGKGQGADTQYF. DNA of the CDR3: TGTGCCTGGATCGGGCAGGGCAAAGGACAGGGGGCCGATACGCAGTATTTT.